A selection of T cell receptor beta chains follows, all from one sample in a study of early T cells in non-severe SARS-CoV-2 infection. TCRdb re-called the 5' RACE reads through MiXCR, storing one row per CDR3 protein. The sample holds approximately 76,000 distinct CDR3 sequences, around 15% seen once. Specimen: whole blood. Receptors were obtained from an adult who was a healthcare worker with PCR-confirmed SARS-CoV-2 infection or an uninfected control (not recorded which). Each CDR3 is given with its conserved first and last residue. The D gene is left open where the match is weak. Rows give clone size only sometimes, using once, few, many, or a class for an expanded clone.

V,D,size,J,DNA,CDR3
TRBV2,TRBD1,many,TRBJ1-6,TGTGCCAGCAGCGCGGGACAGGGTTCACCCCTCCACTTT,CASSAGQGSPLHF
TRBV30,-,-,TRBJ2-6,TGTGCCTGGAGTGGATCTGGGACCAACGTCCTGACTTTC,CAWSGSGTNVLTF
TRBV5-1,-,few,TRBJ2-7,TGCGCCAGCACCCGGGACATCCAGGGCGGTCGGGTCTATTACGAGCAGTACTTC,CASTRDIQGGRVYYEQYF
TRBV2,TRBD2,many,TRBJ2-2,TGTGCCAGCAGCGGGACTAGTCCCGGGGAGCTGTTTTTT,CASSGTSPGELFF
TRBV10-2,-,few,TRBJ2-7,TGCGCCAGCAGTGAACGGTCCGGGACCGAGCAGTACTTC,CASSERSGTEQYF
TRBV18,-,many,TRBJ2-7,TGTGCCAGCTCCCTCGACCGAGCCTCCTACGAGCAGTACTTC,CASSLDRASYEQYF
TRBV6-5,TRBD1,-,TRBJ1-1,TGTGCCAGCAGTCCGTTCCGGGACAGGGGGCTCATTTGGGGAACTGAAGCTTTCTTT,CASSPFRDRGLIWGTEAFF
TRBV6-6,-,few,TRBJ2-4,TGTGCCAGCAAGACGTCAACAGCCAAAAACATTCAGTACTTC,CASKTSTAKNIQYF
TRBV13,-,many,TRBJ2-7,TGTGCCAGCAGCCCCGTCCGATCCTACGAGCAGTACTTC,CASSPVRSYEQYF
TRBV6-4,TRBD2,-,TRBJ2-3,TGTGCCAGCAGTGACTCGGGACTAGCCACAGATACGCAGTATTTT,CASSDSGLATDTQYF
TRBV11-2,-,-,TRBJ2-5,TGTGCCAGCAGCTTTAGGGGAAGGGAGACCCAGTACTTC,CASSFRGRETQYF
TRBV6-6,-,few,TRBJ2-7,TGTGCCAGCTCCACGACACCCCAGGTCTACGAGCAGTACTTC,CASSTTPQVYEQYF
TRBV7-9,-,few,TRBJ2-2,TGTGCCAGCACCCAGGGACGTCAGAACACCGGGGAGCTGTTTTTT,CASTQGRQNTGELFF
TRBV12-3/TRBV12-4,-,-,TRBJ2-1,TGTGCCAGCAGTTTATTAAGCGGCCGGAAAAACTACAATGAGCAGTTCTTC,CASSLLSGRKNYNEQFF
TRBV18,-,many,TRBJ1-6,TGTGCCAGCTCACCAGGGATTAATTCACCCCTCCACTTT,CASSPGINSPLHF
TRBV29-1,TRBD2,many,TRBJ2-7,TGCAGCGCCGCCAGACTAGCGGGGGGTAGTTCCTACGAGCAGTACTTC,CSAARLAGGSSYEQYF
TRBV5-1,-,few,TRBJ2-7,TGCGCCAGCAGCTTGGGGAGCGGCAGGACCTACGAGCAGTACTTC,CASSLGSGRTYEQYF
TRBV20-1,-,few,TRBJ1-1,TGCAGTGCTAGAGATAGGCGGGGAGCGGACACTGAAGCTTTCTTT,CSARDRRGADTEAFF
TRBV6-5,-,-,TRBJ1-1,TGTGCCAGCAGGCCGGGCCCCGCCCTTCACACTGAAGCTTTCTTT,CASRPGPALHTEAFF
TRBV11-2,-,many,TRBJ2-1,TGTGCCAGCAGCCGCAGAATGGGACAATCTGAATACAATGAGCAGTTCTTC,CASSRRMGQSEYNEQFF
TRBV20-1,-,few,TRBJ2-7,TGCAGTGCCGCCGAAACTTCCACCCGCTTCAGCTCCTACGAGCAGTACTTC,CSAAETSTRFSSYEQYF
TRBV5-1,-,many,TRBJ2-3,TGCGCCAGCAGCCTACAACGCGCTAGCACAGATACGCAGTATTTT,CASSLQRASTDTQYF
TRBV3-1,-,-,TRBJ2-7,TGTGCCAGCAGCCAAGACAGGGGCGAGCAGTACTTC,CASSQDRGEQYF
TRBV5-1,-,many,TRBJ1-2,TGCGCCAGCAGCTTGACAGGGAGCTATGGCTACACCTTC,CASSLTGSYGYTF
TRBV7-3,-,few,TRBJ2-3,TGTGCCAGCAGCCTCACCCATGGGGATACGCAGTATTTT,CASSLTHGDTQYF
TRBV29-1,-,few,TRBJ1-1,TGCAGCGTTGGAGACCCTTGGGTGGACACTGAAGCTTTCTTT,CSVGDPWVDTEAFF
TRBV11-2,-,-,TRBJ2-5,TGTGCCAGCAGCAAGAAAGGTGCCGGGAGGGGGCTTAGGGAGACCCAGTACTTC,CASSKKGAGRGLRETQYF
TRBV6-6,-,few,TRBJ1-5,TGTGCCAGCAGTTTTCAAGGTGGCAATCAGCCCCAGCATTTT,CASSFQGGNQPQHF
TRBV3-1,TRBD2,few,TRBJ2-7,TGTGCCAGCAGTGGTAGCGGGGGGGCCGGCTACGAGCAGTACTTC,CASSGSGGAGYEQYF
TRBV19,-,-,TRBJ1-5,TGTGCCAGTACTGGACGGACCAACAATCAGCCCCAGCATTTT,CASTGRTNNQPQHF
TRBV24-1,TRBD1,-,TRBJ2-3,TGTGCCACCAGTCCCGGGACAGGGAGCACAGATACGCAGTATTTT,CATSPGTGSTDTQYF
TRBV29-1,TRBD1,many,TRBJ2-2,TGCAGCGTGACAGGGGACACCGGGGAGCTGTTTTTT,CSVTGDTGELFF
TRBV30,-,-,TRBJ2-1,TGTGCCTGGAACGGGTACAATGAGCAGTTCTTC,CAWNGYNEQFF
TRBV12-3/TRBV12-4,TRBD1,many,TRBJ1-2,TGTGCCAGCAGTTACATAAACGGACTCCGACAGGGGTCCAACTATGGCTACACCTTC,CASSYINGLRQGSNYGYTF
TRBV7-9,-,-,TRBJ2-1,TGTGCCAGCAGTGAGGGAGCGAACAATGAGCAGTTCTTC,CASSEGANNEQFF
TRBV18,-,-,TRBJ2-1,TGTGCCAGCTCACGACAAAACAATGAGCAGTTCTTC,CASSRQNNEQFF
TRBV19,TRBD1,-,TRBJ1-5,TGTGCCAGTACCCCTTGGGGGACAGGGGACCAGCCCCAGCATTTT,CASTPWGTGDQPQHF
TRBV3-1,TRBD2,many,TRBJ2-1,TGTGCCAGCAGCCCGGGACTAGCGGGAGGTTTCCACAATGAGCAGTTCTTC,CASSPGLAGGFHNEQFF
TRBV6-4,-,-,TRBJ2-3,TGTGCCAGCAGCCAAGACAACACAGATACGCAGTATTTT,CASSQDNTDTQYF
TRBV27,-,few,TRBJ2-2,TGTGCCAGCAGTCGCACCGGGGAGCTGTTTTTT,CASSRTGELFF
TRBV28,-,-,TRBJ2-7,TGTGCCAGCAGTTCACCGGGGACTTCCTCCTACGAGCAGTACTTC,CASSSPGTSSYEQYF
TRBV11-3,-,-,TRBJ2-3,TGTGCCAGCAGCCCCTTAGGGGCCACAGATACGCAGTATTTT,CASSPLGATDTQYF
TRBV5-1,-,-,TRBJ2-4,TGCGCCAGCAGCTTGATGGCAGGACGAGCCAAAAACATTCAGTACTTC,CASSLMAGRAKNIQYF
TRBV20-1,-,-,TRBJ1-1,TGCAGTGCTAGAGACCGGACTGCGTTTCCCCAAGCTTTCTTT,CSARDRTAFPQAFF
TRBV28,-,few,TRBJ2-3,TGTGCCAGCAGGAAAAGCACAGATACGCAGTATTTT,CASRKSTDTQYF